This TCR beta chain is from a study of T-cell memory formation after mild COVID-19. The V and J ends lost 4 bases and 4 bases respectively, with 13 bases between them. The CDR3 loop spans 14 amino acids. Germline V gene data show CDR1 as SGHKS and CDR2 as YYEKEE (reference sequence). This clonotype came up a few times. TCRdb ran MiXCR on the 5' RACE reads and lists one entry per CDR3 protein. This sample has about 260,000 distinct CDR3 sequences, with 16% found just once. The sequenced material came from PBMCs or a T cell subset sorted from them (not recorded which). The chain links TRBV5-5 to TRBJ2-3; D remains unclear. The source of this sequence is a man younger than 30 who had mild COVID-19 (a few samples of this study predate the infection). Cell type and time point are not known. Here the CDR3 DNA reads TGTGCCAGCAGCCTGGTGGTGACTGCAGATACGCAGTATTTT. It yields the protein CASSLVVTADTQYF.